This T cell receptor (beta chain) was sequenced during a study of blood T cell repertoires in COVID-19. Background on the study: T cells, B-cell-depleted T cells, or PBMCs supplied cDNA or gDNA.

This CDR3 is built from 14 residues. V was shortened by 3 bases and J by 0 bases, with 7 bases between the two germline ends. Germline loops: CDR1 LGHDT, CDR2 YNNKEL (reference sequence). The count of this clone is one. TCRdb keeps only in-frame clones here, not all; method: immunoSEQ multiplex PCR. In the table there are a few hundred thousand clones, more than 75% of which are singletons. Sequences were obtained from PBMCs or T cells enriched from blood (not recorded which). The sequence derives from a woman in her late teens or twenties who had recovered from COVID-19. The V and J genes are TRBV3-1 (or the pseudogene TRBV3-2) and TRBJ2-3; maybe TRBD2 (5 bases). DNA for the CDR3: TGTGCCAGCAGCCACAGACTAAGCACAGATACGCAGTATTTT. Translating it yields CASSHRLSTDTQYF.